This TCR beta chain was observed in a study of blood T cell repertoires in COVID-19. V lost 5 bases and J lost 0; bases outside the gene matches: 11. Germline CDR1 is MDHEN and CDR2 is SYDVKM. The CDR3 runs 18 residues. The table came from immunoSEQ multiplex PCR; TCRdb's copy has only in-frame clones and leaves some out. This repertoire shows tens of thousands of clones, 80% to 85% found once; its top ten account for about 9.1%. The chain joins TRBV28 to TRBJ2-4, with 9 bases that match TRBD1. The origin of this receptor is a man at least 80 years old with COVID-19, enrolled during active disease. The material sequenced was peripheral blood. CDR3 sequence reads: CASSLTGGLTLAKNIQYF. CDR3 coding DNA: TGTGCCAGCAGTCTTACAGGGGGCTTGACTCTAGCCAAAAACATTCAGTACTTC.